Following are 20 T cell receptor beta chains from one sample sequenced in a study of spatial heterogeneity in lung cancer. Described time point: blood at routine non-recurrence follow-up after resection. MiXCR was run by TCRdb on the 5' RACE reads, yielding one entry per CDR3 protein. Of around 98,000 distinct CDR3 sequences in the sample, roughly a fifth were seen once. Sequences were derived from PBMCs, sampled at follow-up. Receptors originate from a male donor with early-stage non-small cell lung cancer.

The gene calls are TRBV29-1 and TRBJ2-1; D perhaps matches TRBD2 (5 bases). Between the trimmed V and J ends, which lost 5 bases and 1 base, there was a span of 15 bases. The CDR3 sequence is 15 residues long. CDR1 SQVTM and CDR2 ANQGSEA come from the germline V gene. The CDR3 loop reads CSVYFLSGSYNEQFF. CDR3 nucleotide sequence: TGCAGCGTTTATTTTCTTTCGGGATCCTACAATGAGCAGTTCTTC.

This clonotype has ten or more counts. The J gene is TRBJ2-3, the V gene TRBV9; D assignment may be TRBD1 or TRBD2 (5 bases each). V dropped 0 bases and J dropped 4 bases, with 6 bases sitting between them. The germline CDR1 and CDR2 sequences are SGDLS and YYNGEE. The CDR3 contains 13 residues. The CDR3, as DNA: TGTGCCAGCAGCGTAGGGGGGTCAGATACGCAGTATTTT. Translation: CASSVGGSDTQYF.

This clonotype was seen a few times. This sequence joins TRBV29-1 and TRBJ2-7, with a weak D call TRBD1 (6 bases). This CDR3 is 14 amino acids long. The ends were cut back, 3 bases at V and 4 bases at J, with 16 bases in the middle. Germline V gene sequence: CDR1 SQVTM, CDR2 ANQGSEA. CDR3 nucleotide sequence: TGCAGCGTTGAGAGTGGCCAGGGACAATACGAGCAGTACTTC. It is translated as CSVESGQGQYEQYF.

This clonotype was recorded many times. J is TRBJ1-6 and V is TRBV20-1; 10 nucleotides agree with TRBD1. The CDR3 totals 15 residues. Germline V gene data show CDR1 as DFQATT and CDR2 as SNEGSKA (reference sequence). Unmatched junction bases numbered 9, after V lost 6 bases and J lost 7 bases. The CDR3 DNA reads as TGCAGTGCCCTCCGGGACAGGGGCCAGAATTCACCCCTCCACTTT. Translated: CSALRDRGQNSPLHF.

The rearrangement joins TRBV6-5 to TRBJ2-5, with D perhaps TRBD2 (6 bases). Trimming took off 0 bases at V and 2 bases at J, with 10 bases between the two ends. The CDR3 has 15 amino acids. Germline CDR1 is MNHEY and CDR2 is SVGAGI. Here the CDR3 DNA reads TGTGCCAGCAGTTACTCTCGGGGGAGTCAAGAGACCCAGTACTTC. Translation: CASSYSRGSQETQYF.

This clonotype was observed a few times. This chain connects TRBV20-1 to TRBJ1-2, with 8 bases identical to TRBD1. CDR1 and CDR2 (germline): DFQATT, SNEGSKA (reference sequence). The CDR3 covers 12 residues. CDR3 DNA sequence: TGCAAGACAGGGGACGAAAACTATGGCTACACCTTC. It specifies CKTGDENYGYTF.

This clonotype appeared many times. The rearrangement links TRBV20-1 to TRBJ1-1, with D unresolved. CDR1 DFQATT and CDR2 SNEGSKA come from the germline V gene (reference sequence). The V end lost 4 bases, the J end lost 0 bases, and 6 bases lay between the germline ends. The CDR3 has 12 amino acids. CDR3 residues: CSAMDVNTEAFF. The CDR3 nucleotides read TGCAGTGCTATGGACGTGAACACTGAAGCTTTCTTT.

This chain joins TRBV6-2 or TRBV6-3 and TRBJ2-1, with 9 bases fitting TRBD2. Germline V gives CDR1 MNHEY, CDR2 SVGEGT. This CDR3 has 15 residues. The V segment lost 5 bases and the J segment 7 bases; nucleotides outside the gene matches: 9. CDR3 sequence: CASSSRWTSVNEQFF. For the CDR3, the DNA is TGTGCCAGCAGTAGCAGATGGACTAGCGTGAATGAGCAGTTCTTC.

The chain employs TRBV9 and TRBJ2-5; 8 bases map to TRBD1. This CDR3 is 14 amino acids long. Germline CDR1 is SGDLS and CDR2 is YYNGEE. Trimming took 3 bases from V and 2 from J; bases not matched to a gene: 3. This chain's CDR3 is CASSAQGAQETQYF. As DNA, the CDR3 is TGTGCCAGCAGCGCCCAGGGGGCTCAAGAGACCCAGTACTTC.

The chain recombines TRBV7-9 with TRBJ1-1; D uncertain. The CDR3 is 12 amino acids. In germline, CDR1 is SEHNR, CDR2 FQNEAQ (reference sequence). Deletions cut 5 bases from V and 1 base from J, with 5 bases between. CDR3 nucleotides: TGTGCCAGCAGCCCGTCGAACACTGAAGCTTTCTTT. This encodes CASSPSNTEAFF.

This sequence joins TRBV7-6 and TRBJ1-1; D gene uncertain. The CDR3 is 18 residues long. CDR1 and CDR2 (germline): SGHVS, FNYEAQ. With 1 base removed from V and 0 bases from J, the gap between germline ends came to 18 bases. The CDR3 bases are TGTGCCAGCAGCTTAGGGTTGAGCGGGAAACACATGAACACTGAAGCTTTCTTT. Translating it yields CASSLGLSGKHMNTEAFF.

There are a few counts of this clonotype. V usage is TRBV27 and J usage is TRBJ2-7; 14 bases line up with TRBD2. Unmatched junction bases numbered 6, after V lost 8 bases and J lost 3 bases. The CDR3 is made up of 15 amino acids. Looked up from germline, CDR1 is MNHEY and CDR2 is SMNVEV (reference sequence). In DNA, the CDR3 is TGTGCCAGCGCACCGGGGACTAGCGGGAGCTACGAGCAGTACTTC. Protein sequence: CASAPGTSGSYEQYF.

The chain joins TRBV20-1 to TRBJ2-5; no reliable D call. The CDR3 loop spans 10 amino acids. V lost 4 bases, J lost 0 bases, and 0 bases lay in between. Looked up from germline, CDR1 is DFQATT and CDR2 is SNEGSKA (reference sequence). The CDR3 DNA reads TGCAGTGCTAACCAAGAGACCCAGTACTTC. It encodes CSANQETQYF.

This clonotype came up a few times. The chain has TRBV5-1 and TRBJ1-1; 8 bases match TRBD1. The junction had 6 bases not matched to a gene; V was cut back by 0 bases and J by 5 bases. CDR1 SGHRS and CDR2 YFSETQ come from the germline V gene. The CDR3 runs 15 residues. CDR3 in amino acids: CASSLDRGSGTEAFF. The CDR3 DNA reads as TGCGCCAGCAGCTTGGACAGGGGGTCCGGAACTGAAGCTTTCTTT.

Ten or more counts support this clonotype. The chain links TRBV21-1 to TRBJ1-6. TRBV21-1 counts as a pseudogene. The CDR3 is 16 amino acids. The CDR3 is CASSKALGVVNSPLHF. Written as DNA, the CDR3 is TGTGCCAGCAGCAAAGCGCTTGGAGTCGTGAATTCACCCCTCCACTTT.

This clonotype was observed a few times. This chain connects TRBV30 to TRBJ2-2; 7 bases fit TRBD2. From germline, CDR1 is GTSNPN and CDR2 SVGIG (reference sequence). Losses at the gene ends were 4 bases for V and 8 bases for J; bases not matched to a gene: 7. This CDR3 has 13 residues. The CDR3 DNA follows: TGTGCCTGGACCGGCGGGAGCACGGGGGAGCTGTTTTTT. It is translated as CAWTGGSTGELFF.

Only a few counts were recorded for this clonotype. The gene calls are TRBV24-1 and TRBJ1-5, with a weak D call TRBD1 (5 bases). CDR3 length: 15 residues. Between the trimmed V and J ends, which lost 4 bases and 4 bases, there was a span of 13 bases. Per germline, CDR1 KGHDR and CDR2 SFDVKD. CDR3 coding DNA: TGTGCCACCAGTGAGGCTACGGGACTGAATCAGCCCCAGCATTTT. It specifies CATSEATGLNQPQHF.

In its sample, this clonotype was seen a few times. This rearrangement joins TRBV20-1 to TRBJ1-5; D is perhaps TRBD1 (6 bases). V lost 6 bases and J lost 4, with 10 bases in between. The CDR3 runs to 12 residues. Germline CDR1 is DFQATT and CDR2 is SNEGSKA (reference sequence). The CDR3 loop reads CSAEGGNQPQHF. CDR3 DNA sequence: TGCAGTGCGGAGGGGGGGAATCAGCCCCAGCATTTT.

This clonotype was found once. The chain couples TRBV7-2 to TRBJ1-4; no definite D call. There are 13 residues in the CDR3. Germline V gives CDR1 SGHTA, CDR2 FQGNSA. Trimming cost V 1 base and J 8 bases, with 8 bases left between them. CDR3 loop: CASSLGLGEKLFF. The CDR3 region has the DNA TGTGCCAGCAGCTTAGGGCTAGGGGAAAAACTGTTTTTT.

The chain joins TRBV30 to TRBJ2-3; 7 bases match TRBD1. Trimming took 1 base from V and 3 from J; bases not matched to a gene: 13. The CDR3 extends over 17 amino acids. Looked up from germline, CDR1 is GTSNPN and CDR2 is SVGIG (reference sequence). The CDR3 is CAWSGQGNLLQTDTQYF. In DNA, the CDR3 is TGTGCCTGGAGTGGACAGGGTAACTTACTACAGACAGATACGCAGTATTTT.